What follows is one TCR beta chain and its context. The table came from immunoSEQ multiplex PCR; TCRdb's copy has only in-frame clones and leaves some out. The data show some 2,100,000 clones, approximately 96% seen once. This CDR3 is 12 amino acids long. Trimming took 4 bases from V and 6 from J, leaving 8 bases between them. The data are from a study of shared clonotypes between healthy human individuals. Sequenced material: naive CD4+ T cells sorted from blood. Subset: CD45RA+ positively selected. The V gene is TRBV5-3, the J gene TRBJ1-5, with no clear D. TRBV5-3 has ORF status, its function being uncertain. The receptor comes from a man aged 18 to 35 in good health. The chain's CDR3 is CARSPLGQPQHF. The CDR3 DNA reads TGTGCCAGAAGCCCATTGGGTCAGCCCCAGCATTTT.